Each of the 14 T cell receptor beta chains below was sequenced from the same sample in a study of PD-1 blockade in classical Hodgkin lymphoma. Every one of the patients relapsed after autologous stem cell transplantation (brentuximab vedotin exposure was variable). Magnetic negative selection purified CD4+ T cells from thawed PBMCs. The data were produced by immunoSEQ multiplex PCR, yet TCRdb's version contains in-frame clones alone and is incomplete. Of roughly 9,100 clones listed, 74% are singletons. The source was CD4+ T cells from blood, collected at baseline. The receptors were sampled from a human donor with classical Hodgkin lymphoma.

The V call is TRBV6-1, the J call TRBJ1-6; TRBD1 might be the D (6 bases). V was clipped by 2 bases and J by 10 bases, with 15 bases between them. Germline CDR1 is MNHNS and CDR2 is SASEGT. The CDR3 runs 15 residues. The DNA for the CDR3 is TGTGCCAGCAGTGAACAAACAGGGAGGGTGTCACCCCTCCACTTT. Protein: CASSEQTGRVSPLHF.

This CDR3 is CASSFPGSALGTEAFF. The CDR3 nucleotides are TGTGCCAGCAGTTTTCCCGGAAGTGCTCTAGGCACTGAAGCTTTCTTT. The chain recombines TRBV28 with TRBJ1-1; the D is unclear. Germline V gene lookup returns CDR1 MDHEN and CDR2 SYDVKM. The CDR3 length is 16 residues. V lost 3 bases to trimming and J lost 4 bases, with 18 bases between them.

For the CDR3, the DNA is TGTGCCAGCAGTTACTTCGGGACTAGCGGGAAAAACATTCAGTACTTC. This gives the protein CASSYFGTSGKNIQYF. The V gene is TRBV6-5, the J gene TRBJ2-4; 12 nucleotides line up with TRBD2. This CDR3 is 16 amino acids long. With V trimmed by 1 base and J by 4 bases, 2 bases remained unmatched. From germline, CDR1 is MNHEY and CDR2 SVGAGI.

This chain connects TRBV6-1 to TRBJ1-5; unclear D gene. The germline V and J ends were trimmed by 6 bases and 5 bases, with 14 bases remaining between them. CDR3 length: 14 amino acids. Germline values: CDR1 MNHNS, CDR2 SASEGT. The CDR3 nucleotides are TGTGCCAGCAGCTTCCGATTGGGAGATCAGCCCCAGCATTTT. Protein: CASSFRLGDQPQHF.

The V call is TRBV27, the J call TRBJ2-7, with D possibly TRBD2 on 6 matching bases. V was trimmed by 2 bases and J by 4 bases, leaving 12 bases between them. Germline V gives CDR1 MNHEY, CDR2 SMNVEV (reference sequence). The CDR3 is 14 amino acids. The CDR3 sequence is CASSLSSGPYEQYF. The CDR3 nucleotides read TGTGCCAGCAGTTTAAGCAGCGGGCCTTACGAGCAGTACTTC.

There are a few counts of this clone. The V call is TRBV11-1, the J call TRBJ1-2; 10 bases map to TRBD1. Germline loops: CDR1 SGHAT, CDR2 FQDESV (reference sequence). The CDR3 covers 13 residues. The J segment lost 7 bases and the V segment lost 5 bases, leaving 4 bases of the junction unmatched. The CDR3 coding sequence is TGTGCCAGCAGCCCTGGACAGGGGGTTGGCTACACCTTC. It specifies CASSPGQGVGYTF.

The table lists this clone with a few counts. The V call is TRBV5-4, the J call TRBJ1-2; perhaps TRBD1 as D (6 bases). Trimming stripped 2 bases from V and 1 base from J, with 21 bases between. CDR1 and CDR2 from the germline V gene are SGHNT and YYREEE (reference sequence). The length of the CDR3 is 18 residues. The CDR3 protein is CASSFARGIPLFNYGYTF. CDR3 bases: TGTGCCAGCAGCTTCGCCAGGGGAATACCACTATTTAACTATGGCTACACCTTC.

The chain combines TRBV5-1 with TRBJ2-3; 8 positions match TRBD2. The CDR3 is 17 amino acids. The germline V gene has CDR1 SGHRS and CDR2 YFSETQ. With 0 bases clipped from V and 0 bases from J, the junction kept 6 bases outside the gene matches. The CDR3 nucleotides are TGCGCCAGCAGCTTGGTGGGTAGCGGGGTAAGCACAGATACGCAGTATTTT. Translated: CASSLVGSGVSTDTQYF.

CDR3 residues: CASSFPLSGANVLTF. The CDR3 DNA follows: TGTGCCAGCAGCTTCCCCCTCTCTGGGGCCAACGTCCTGACTTTC. This chain links TRBV7-3 with TRBJ2-6; no reliable D call. The CDR3 runs 15 residues. V was cut by 3 bases and J by 0 bases, with 6 bases left in between. Germline assignment: CDR1 SGHTA and CDR2 FQGTGA.

The CDR3 here is CASSRLTRISNQPQHF. As DNA, the CDR3 is TGTGCCAGTTCCCGACTCACGCGTATCAGCAATCAGCCCCAGCATTTT. The genes are TRBV28 and TRBJ1-5, with no clear D. The germline V gene has CDR1 MDHEN and CDR2 SYDVKM. Trimming removed 9 bases from V and 1 base from J, with 19 bases in between. The CDR3 spans 16 residues.

The chain joins TRBV2 to TRBJ2-1, with 11 bases that match TRBD2. The CDR3 covers 16 residues. Germline values: CDR1 SNHLY, CDR2 FYNNEI. With V trimmed by 6 bases and J by 4 bases, 8 bases remained unmatched. CDR3 in amino acids: CASSTTSGRSYNEQFF. The CDR3 coding sequence is TGTGCCAGCAGCACCACTAGCGGGAGATCATACAATGAGCAGTTCTTC.

The CDR3 DNA reads TGCGCCAGCAGCTTTTCGCCAGGGTCCGGCGAGCAGTACTTC. Translation gives CASSFSPGSGEQYF. This chain connects TRBV5-1 to TRBJ2-7; D is possibly TRBD1 (5 bases). Germline CDR1 is SGHRS and CDR2 is YFSETQ. The CDR3 loop spans 14 amino acids. V was cut by 2 bases and J by 6 bases, with 15 bases left in between.

The V call is TRBV5-1, the J call TRBJ1-3, with D perhaps TRBD1 (6 bases). Trimming took off 4 bases at V and 4 bases at J, with 9 bases between the two ends. The CDR3 has 13 amino acids. Germline CDR1 reads SGHRS; CDR2 reads YFSETQ. This CDR3 is CASSPDSGNTIYF. Here the CDR3 DNA reads TGCGCCAGCAGCCCGGACAGCGGAAACACCATATATTTT. The entire variable domain, with the rest obtained from reference TRBV5-1 and TRBJ1-3, is as follows: KAGVTQTPRYLIKTRGQQVTLSCSPISGHRSVSWYQQTPGQGLQFLFEYFSETQRNKGNFPGRFSGRQFSNSRSEMNVSTLELGDSALYLCASSPDSGNTIYFGEGSWLTVV.

This chain links TRBV6-5 with TRBJ2-7; D is ambiguous. CDR3 length: 14 amino acids. Trimming left V 6 bases short and J 1 base short, with 13 bases between. Germline V gene lookup returns CDR1 MNHEY and CDR2 SVGAGI. The CDR3 DNA reads TGTGCCAGCAGCCGAGATACGATTTCCTACGAGCAGTACTTC. Translating it yields CASSRDTISYEQYF.